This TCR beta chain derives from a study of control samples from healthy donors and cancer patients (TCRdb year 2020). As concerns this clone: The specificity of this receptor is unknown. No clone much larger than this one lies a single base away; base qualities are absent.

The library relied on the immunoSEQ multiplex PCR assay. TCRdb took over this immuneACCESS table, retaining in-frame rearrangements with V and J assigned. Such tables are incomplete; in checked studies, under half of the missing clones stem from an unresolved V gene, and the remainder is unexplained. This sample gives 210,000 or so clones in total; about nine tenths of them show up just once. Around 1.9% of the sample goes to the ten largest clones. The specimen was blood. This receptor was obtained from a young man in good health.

CDR3 protein: CASSFSGQYNEQFF. In nucleotide form, the sequence is TGTGCCAGCAGCTTCTCAGGACAGTACAATGAGCAGTTCTTC. The rearranged segments are TRBV7-9 and TRBJ2-1; TRBD1 is possibly the D segment (6 matching bases). The germline V gene (reference sequence) yields SEHNR for CDR1 and FQNEAQ for CDR2. The CDR3, cysteine through phenylalanine, is 14 amino acids long. Only the CDR3 DNA is retained, 42 bases long and in frame from the first base. V was cut back by 3 bases and J by 4 bases, leaving a gap of 10 bases between them.